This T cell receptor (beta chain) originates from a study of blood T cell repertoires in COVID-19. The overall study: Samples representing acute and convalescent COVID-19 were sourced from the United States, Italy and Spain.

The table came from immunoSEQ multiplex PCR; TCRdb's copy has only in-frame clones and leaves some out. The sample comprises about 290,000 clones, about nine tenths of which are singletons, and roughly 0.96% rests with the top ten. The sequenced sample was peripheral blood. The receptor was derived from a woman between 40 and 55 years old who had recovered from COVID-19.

The CDR3 bases are TGTGCCAGCCGCAAACGGACTAGCGGGAGTTTGGATACGCAGTATTTT. Its protein is CASRKRTSGSLDTQYF. The rearrangement links TRBV2 to TRBJ2-3, with 13 bases that match TRBD2. The CDR3 spans 16 residues. With V trimmed by 8 bases and J by 6 bases, 11 bases remained unmatched. Germline values: CDR1 SNHLY, CDR2 FYNNEI.